The rows below give T cell receptor beta chains drawn from one sample of a study of lymphopenia after photon versus proton radiotherapy. The protocol was immunoSEQ multiplex PCR, while the TCRdb copy is restricted to in-frame clones and leaves out a portion. The sample has roughly 30,000 clones, around nine tenths seen once. Here the sequenced sample was peripheral blood, taken from a patient treated with proton-based radiotherapy. These receptor sequences come from a woman aged 60-70 years with cholangiocarcinoma. Some clones in this sample may be carry-over from other donors' samples. The CDR3 runs from the conserved cysteine through the conserved F or W. Fields, in order: CDR3 length, J gene, D gene, clone size, V gene, CDR3 DNA, CDR3 protein. The D gene is left open where the match is weak. Clone size appears in some rows only: once, few, many, or a class for an expanded clone.

>14|TRBJ1-2|TRBD1|.|TRBV5-1
TGCGCCAGCAGCTCGGGGACAGCTAACTATGGCTACACCTTC
CASSSGTANYGYTF
>17|TRBJ2-5|TRBD2|.|TRBV6-1
TGTGCCAGCAGTGAAGTTGCGGGGGGGCGGTCAGATAGTCCCCAGTACTTC
CASSEVAGGRSDSPQYF
>15|TRBJ1-4|.|.|TRBV4-1
TGCGCCAGCAGCCAAGGTCGTGCAACTAATGAAAAACTGTTTTTT
CASSQGRATNEKLFF
>13|TRBJ2-7|TRBD2|.|TRBV6-1
TGTGCCAGCAGTGAAACGGGAGGGGTGTCGCAGTACTTC
CASSETGGVSQYF
>14|TRBJ1-2|TRBD1|.|TRBV7-8
TGTGCCAGCAGCTTAGGGGGACAGGACTATGGCTACACCTTC
CASSLGGQDYGYTF
>14|TRBJ2-4|.|.|TRBV4-1
TGCGCCAGCAGCCAAGGTCTACCTAAAAACATTCAGTACTTC
CASSQGLPKNIQYF
>13|TRBJ2-2|.|.|TRBV30
TGTGCCTGGAGTGTACTCGTCACCGGGGAGCTGTTTTTT
CAWSVLVTGELFF
>16|TRBJ2-6|.|.|TRBV7-9
TGTGCCAGCAGCTTAGCGCTAGGTTCTGGGGCCAACGTCCTGACTTTC
CASSLALGSGANVLTF
>13|TRBJ1-2|.|.|TRBV7-3
TGTGCCAGCAGCTTAGACAACAGCTATGGCTACACCTTC
CASSLDNSYGYTF
>16|TRBJ2-1|TRBD1|.|TRBV5-1
TGCGCCAGCAGCTTGCGGGTAGGACAGGGGTACAATGAGCAGTTCTTC
CASSLRVGQGYNEQFF
>13|TRBJ2-7|.|.|TRBV27
TGTGCCAGCAGCGACAGATTAAACTACGAGCAGTACTTC
CASSDRLNYEQYF
>15|TRBJ2-5|.|.|TRBV9
TGTGCCAGCAGCGCAGGGGGGCGGTGGGGAGAGACCCAGTACTTC
CASSAGGRWGETQYF
>15|TRBJ1-6|.|few|TRBV11-2
TGTGCCAGCAGGAAGGGTCAGGGATTAGGTTCACCCCTCCACTTT
CASRKGQGLGSPLHF
>15|TRBJ1-3|.|.|TRBV2
TGTGCCAGCAGTGTCCAGGTGGGGACTGGAAACACCATATATTTT
CASSVQVGTGNTIYF
>14|TRBJ2-7|.|.|TRBV7-9
TGTGCCAGCAGCGAGACAGGCATTACCTACGAGCAGTACTTC
CASSETGITYEQYF
>16|TRBJ2-7|TRBD2|once|TRBV5-1
TGCGCCAGCAGTCCACCCTCTGGGGGGGAAGTCGACGAGCAGTACTTC
CASSPPSGGEVDEQYF
>14|TRBJ1-3|.|.|TRBV5-8
TGTGCCAGCAGCTTGGTGTTATCTGGAAACACCATATATTTT
CASSLVLSGNTIYF
>15|TRBJ2-7|TRBD2|once|TRBV7-8
TGTGCCAGCAGCAAGACTAGCGGGGGGACCTACGAGCAGTACTTC
CASSKTSGGTYEQYF
>15|TRBJ1-1|.|.|TRBV5-6
TGTGCCAGCAGCTTGGGGGTAATCATGAACACTGAAGCTTTCTTT
CASSLGVIMNTEAFF
>15|TRBJ1-2|TRBD1|.|TRBV7-2
TGTGCCAGCAGCCCCCGGACAGGGACCCAATATGGCTACACCTTC
CASSPRTGTQYGYTF
>15|TRBJ2-7|TRBD2|.|TRBV15
TGTGCCACCAGCAAGGGAGGGGAGGGGACCCACGAGCAGTACTTC
CATSKGGEGTHEQYF
>15|TRBJ2-7|TRBD2|.|TRBV2
TGTGCCTCAGCACTCGGCGGGGGGGCCACTTACGAGCAGTACTTC
CASALGGGATYEQYF
>16|TRBJ2-1|TRBD2|.|TRBV7-2
TGTGCCAGCAGCTTTTTGGGACTAGGAAGTTACAATGAGCAGTTCTTC
CASSFLGLGSYNEQFF